This T cell receptor beta chain was found in a study of T cells in Graves' hyperthyroidism and ophthalmopathy (dated by TCRdb to between 2017 and 2020). Turning to the overall study: Peripheral blood was collected at initial diagnosis, before any treatment. To identify distinguishing TCR V-J signatures, a discovery cohort of some 99 patients was used, comprising 40 to 45 with Graves' ophthalmopathy and approximately 58 with stable Graves' hyperthyroidism. Prospective prediction of ophthalmopathy was tested in an independent validation cohort of 18 to 20 hyperthyroidism patients and some 17 patients who later progressed to ophthalmopathy. The 95 to 100 discovery patients were randomly divided into training and test sets at a 7:3 ratio. In addition, the study compared T-cell repertoires in thyroid tissue and in blood from about 6 Graves' hyperthyroidism patients. After blood sampling, hyperthyroidism patients were treated with methimazole at a starting dose of 30 mg daily, and ophthalmopathy patients were treated with high-dose intravenous methylprednisolone. The paper reports TCR Vbeta CDR3 sequencing of 135 peripheral blood samples: 43 ophthalmopathy, about 75 hyperthyroidism and around 17 progressor patients. Results the study describes overall, beyond this receptor: In validation, the model predicted progression to ophthalmopathy with 55% to 71% sensitivity and less than 80% specificity, a median of around six months before onset. A 13 V-J signature model separated ophthalmopathy from stable hyperthyroidism, with around 90% sensitivity and 81.08% specificity in cross-validation and 80%/75% in testing. Most expanded thyroid clonotypes (frequency above 0.001) were also detected in blood, suggesting blood repertoires may reflect thyroid immune responses. Sample size was not statistically predetermined, and investigators were not blinded to group allocation.

This clonotype was seen many times. No cognate antigen has been identified for it. No base qualities exist here, and no much larger clone lies one base off it. TCR beta CDR3 regions were amplified from RNA transcripts. The TCR CDR3 was subjected to a first round of RT-PCR using the HTBI primer set and the Qiagen OneStep RT-PCR kit. The libraries were constructed in a second round of multiplex PCR and then size-selected and purified. Sequencing of the libraries was done on an Illumina HiSeq2000 using paired-end 100 bp reads. In the source study's methods: SOAPnuke was used to process the raw data, with reads discarded if the reads contained adapters or uncalled bases, had a mean Phred below 15, or lacked an exact constant-primer or identifier match. COPE v1.2.5 was used to merge high-quality paired reads, and clonotypes were defined as unique nucleotide sequences. Clonotypes were aligned to IMGT TRBV, TRBD and TRBJ reference segments using MiTCR v1.1. Only V-J combinations with frequency above 0.0001, covering roughly 99% of repertoires, were analysed. A TCS score was defined as the ratio of F50 (clonal expansion) to E x V (chaos), with BLOSUM62-based TCRdist applied between CDR3 peptides within each V-J. Welch's t-statistics and random forest reduced fewer than 550 V-J features to under 15, which were used in a naive Bayes classifier (R e1071). The public reads were reprocessed in TCRdb via fastp at Q25 and MiXCR, keeping in-frame beta chains. CDR3 protein sequences are deduplicated, and each keeps its most common genes and DNA. For this entry, the V and J calls and clone size follow TCRdb and not the study's own pipeline. The sample has 400,000 or so distinct CDR3 sequences on record, 13% to 15% of them singletons. The top ten constitute roughly a fifth of the sample.

Moderately to severely active disease, a Clinical Activity Score of at least 3, a NOSPECS grade of at least 4, and a duration under 3 months were present in ophthalmopathy patients. Patients with uncontrolled infections, other autoimmune diseases, pregnancy or lactation were excluded. Clinical symptoms, serum thyroxine and TRAb, thyroid ultrasound, and orbital computed tomography formed the basis for the diagnoses. PBMCs were separated from under 11 ml of fresh peripheral blood using Ficoll-Paque density gradient centrifugation. Total RNA was extracted using Trizol reagent, and RNA quality was assessed on an Agilent 2100 Bioanalyzer. The sequence came from a woman in her 30s with Graves' ophthalmopathy. Specimen: blood.

The nucleotide sequence is TGTGCCAGCACCTCCTACATTCACAATGAGCAGTTCTTC. The resulting protein is CASTSYIHNEQFF. The chain links TRBV12-3 or TRBV12-4 with TRBJ2-1; the D gene identity is not certain. Trimming at the junction amounts to 7 bases on V and 5 bases on J, and the germline ends lie 12 bases apart. Reading from cysteine to phenylalanine, the CDR3 counts 13 amino acids. Only the CDR3 part of the read is kept: 39 bases, read in frame from the first base.